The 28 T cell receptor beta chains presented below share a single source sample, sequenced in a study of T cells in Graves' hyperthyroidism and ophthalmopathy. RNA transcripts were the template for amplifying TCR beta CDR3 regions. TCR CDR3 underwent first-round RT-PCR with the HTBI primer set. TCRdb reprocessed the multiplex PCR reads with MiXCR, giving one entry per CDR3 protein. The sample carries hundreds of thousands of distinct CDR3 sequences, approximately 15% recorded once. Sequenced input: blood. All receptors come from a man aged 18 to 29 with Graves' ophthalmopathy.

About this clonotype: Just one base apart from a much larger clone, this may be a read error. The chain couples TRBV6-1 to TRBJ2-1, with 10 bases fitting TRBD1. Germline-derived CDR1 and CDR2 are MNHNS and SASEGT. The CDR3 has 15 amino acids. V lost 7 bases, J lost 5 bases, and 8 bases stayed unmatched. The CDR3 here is CASTPGQGSHNEQFF. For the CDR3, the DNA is TGTGCCAGCACCCCGGGACAGGGGAGTCACAATGAGCAGTTCTTC.

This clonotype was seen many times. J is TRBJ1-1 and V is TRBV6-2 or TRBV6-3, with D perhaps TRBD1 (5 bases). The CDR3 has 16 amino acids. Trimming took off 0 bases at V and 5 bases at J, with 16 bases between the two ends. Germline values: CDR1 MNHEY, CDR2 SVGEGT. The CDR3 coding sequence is TGTGCCAGCAGTTACTCGCGGGACCATAGGTGGACTGAAGCTTTCTTT. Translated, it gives CASSYSRDHRWTEAFF.

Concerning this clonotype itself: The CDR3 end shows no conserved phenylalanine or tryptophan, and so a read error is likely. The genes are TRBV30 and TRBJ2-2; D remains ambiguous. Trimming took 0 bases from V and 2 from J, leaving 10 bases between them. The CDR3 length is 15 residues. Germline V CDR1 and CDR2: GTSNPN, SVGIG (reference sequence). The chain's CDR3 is CAWSVGQANTGELFS. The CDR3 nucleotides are TGTGCCTGGAGTGTCGGGCAGGCTAACACCGGGGAGCTGTTTTCT.

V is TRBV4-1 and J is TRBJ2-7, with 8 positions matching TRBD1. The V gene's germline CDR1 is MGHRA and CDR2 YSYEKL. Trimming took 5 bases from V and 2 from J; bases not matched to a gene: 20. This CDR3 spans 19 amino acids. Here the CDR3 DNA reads TGCGCCAGCAGCTTACTCACCGGACAGGGTGGATCTTTCCCCTACGAGCAGTACTTC. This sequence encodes CASSLLTGQGGSFPYEQYF.

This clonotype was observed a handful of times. DNA of the CDR3: TGTGCCAGCAGCCCTGAAGGGTATCGGAACACCGGGGAGCTGTTTTTT. It is translated as CASSPEGYRNTGELFF. V and J are TRBV9 and TRBJ2-2, with unresolved D. CDR1 and CDR2 (germline): SGDLS, YYNGEE. The CDR3 totals 16 residues. V shed 4 bases and J shed 1 base, with 14 bases lying between them.

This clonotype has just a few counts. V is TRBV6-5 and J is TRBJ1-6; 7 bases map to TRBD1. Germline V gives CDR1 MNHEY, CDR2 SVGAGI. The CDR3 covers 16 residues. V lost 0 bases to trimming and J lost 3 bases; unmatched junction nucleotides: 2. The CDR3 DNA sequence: TGTGCCAGCAGTTACTCGACAGGGAACTATAATTCACCCCTCCACTTT. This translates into CASSYSTGNYNSPLHF.

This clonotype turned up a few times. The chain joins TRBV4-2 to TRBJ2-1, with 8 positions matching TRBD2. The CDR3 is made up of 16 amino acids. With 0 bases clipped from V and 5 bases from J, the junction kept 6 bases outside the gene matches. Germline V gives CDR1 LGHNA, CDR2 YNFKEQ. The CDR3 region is CASSQDKRGPNNEQFF. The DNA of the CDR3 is TGTGCCAGCAGCCAAGATAAGCGGGGGCCAAACAATGAGCAGTTCTTC.

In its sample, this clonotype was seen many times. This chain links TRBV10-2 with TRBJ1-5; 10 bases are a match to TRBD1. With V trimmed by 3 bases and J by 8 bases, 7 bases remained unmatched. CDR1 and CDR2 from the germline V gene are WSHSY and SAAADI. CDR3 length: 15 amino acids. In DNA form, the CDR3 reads TGCGCCAGCAGTGACGGACAGGGGGATTCGGAGCCCCAGCATTTT. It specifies CASSDGQGDSEPQHF.

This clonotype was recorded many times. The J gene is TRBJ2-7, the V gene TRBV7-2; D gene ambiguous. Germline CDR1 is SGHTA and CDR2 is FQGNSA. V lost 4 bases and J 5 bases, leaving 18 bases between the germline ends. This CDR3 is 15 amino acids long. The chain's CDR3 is CASSSVGHAGDEQYF. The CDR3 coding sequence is TGTGCCAGCAGCTCCGTAGGTCATGCCGGAGACGAGCAGTACTTC. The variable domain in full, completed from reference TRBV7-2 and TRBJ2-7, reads GAGVSQSPSNKVTEKGKDVELRCDPISGHTALYWYRQSLGQGLEFLIYFQGNSAPDKSGLPSDRFSAERTGGSVSTLTIQRTQQEDSAVYLCASSSVGHAGDEQYFGPGTRLTVT.

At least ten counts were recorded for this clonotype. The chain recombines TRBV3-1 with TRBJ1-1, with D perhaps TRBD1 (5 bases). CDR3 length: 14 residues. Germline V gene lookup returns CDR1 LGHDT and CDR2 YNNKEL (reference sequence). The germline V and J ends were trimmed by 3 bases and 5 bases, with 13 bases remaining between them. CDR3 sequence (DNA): TGTGCCAGCAGCCACGCGGGGGTCCGGACTGAAGCTTTCTTT. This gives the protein CASSHAGVRTEAFF.

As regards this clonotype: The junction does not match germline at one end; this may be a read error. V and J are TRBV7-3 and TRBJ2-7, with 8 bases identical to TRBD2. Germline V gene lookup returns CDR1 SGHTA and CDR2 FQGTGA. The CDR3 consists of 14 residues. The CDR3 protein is CACSLGAGAYEQYF. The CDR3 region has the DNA TGTGCCTGCAGCTTAGGAGCGGGAGCTTACGAGCAGTACTTC. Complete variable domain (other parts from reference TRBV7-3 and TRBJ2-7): GAGVSQTPSNKVTEKGKYVELRCDPISGHTALYWYRQSLGQGPEFLIYFQGTGAADDSGLPNDRFFAVRPEGSVSTLKIQRTERGDSAVYLCACSLGAGAYEQYFGPGTRLTVT.

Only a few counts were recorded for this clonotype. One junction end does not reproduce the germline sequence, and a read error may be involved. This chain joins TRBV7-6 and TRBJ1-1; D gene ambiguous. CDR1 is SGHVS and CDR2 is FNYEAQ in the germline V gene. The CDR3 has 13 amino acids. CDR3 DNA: TGTGCCAGCAGCTCCGACCCTTTGGTAATAACGATCTTT. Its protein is CASSSDPLVITIF. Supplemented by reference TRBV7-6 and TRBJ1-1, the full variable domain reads GAGVSQSPRYKVTKRGQDVALRCDPISGHVSLYWYRQALGQGPEFLTYFNYEAQQDKSGLPNDRFSAERPEGSISTLTIQRTEQRDSAMYRCASSSDPLVITIFGQGTRLTVV.

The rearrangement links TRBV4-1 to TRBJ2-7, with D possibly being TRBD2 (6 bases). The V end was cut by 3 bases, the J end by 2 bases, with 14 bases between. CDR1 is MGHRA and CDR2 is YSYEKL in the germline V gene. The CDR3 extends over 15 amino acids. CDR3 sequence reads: CASSHRETSAYEQYF. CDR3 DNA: TGCGCCAGCAGCCATCGGGAGACAAGCGCCTACGAGCAGTACTTC.

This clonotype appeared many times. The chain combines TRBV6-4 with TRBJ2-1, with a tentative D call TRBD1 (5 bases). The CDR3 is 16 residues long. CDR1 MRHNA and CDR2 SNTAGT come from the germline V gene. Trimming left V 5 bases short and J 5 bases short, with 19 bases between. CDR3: CASSRSDSNFDNEQFF. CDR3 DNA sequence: TGTGCCAGCAGTCGCTCCGACAGCAATTTTGACAATGAGCAGTTCTTC.

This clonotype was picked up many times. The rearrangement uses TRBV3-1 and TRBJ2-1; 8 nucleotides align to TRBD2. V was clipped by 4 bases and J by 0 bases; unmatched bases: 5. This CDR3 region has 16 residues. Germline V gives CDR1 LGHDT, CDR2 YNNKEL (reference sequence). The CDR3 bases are TGTGCCAGCAGCCTGACTAGCGCGAGCTCCTACAATGAGCAGTTCTTC. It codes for CASSLTSASSYNEQFF.

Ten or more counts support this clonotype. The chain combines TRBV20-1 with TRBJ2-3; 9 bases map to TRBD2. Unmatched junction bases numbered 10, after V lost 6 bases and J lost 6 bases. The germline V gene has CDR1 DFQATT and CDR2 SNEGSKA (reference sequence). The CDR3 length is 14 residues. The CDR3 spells CSAPIAGAPDTQYF. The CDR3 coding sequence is TGCAGTGCCCCTATAGCGGGAGCCCCCGATACGCAGTATTTT.

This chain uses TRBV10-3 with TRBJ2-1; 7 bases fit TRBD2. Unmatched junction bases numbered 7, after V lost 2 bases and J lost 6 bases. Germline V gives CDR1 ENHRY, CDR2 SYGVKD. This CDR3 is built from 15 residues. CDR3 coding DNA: TGTGCCATCAGTGAGGCGGTAGCGGGTCCCAATGAGCAGTTCTTC. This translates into CAISEAVAGPNEQFF.

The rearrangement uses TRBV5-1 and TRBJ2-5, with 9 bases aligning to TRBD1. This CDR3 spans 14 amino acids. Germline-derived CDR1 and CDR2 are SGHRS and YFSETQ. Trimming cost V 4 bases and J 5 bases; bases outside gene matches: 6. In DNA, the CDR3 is TGCGCCAGCAGCGGGACAGGGTTCTGGGAGACCCAGTACTTC. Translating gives CASSGTGFWETQYF.

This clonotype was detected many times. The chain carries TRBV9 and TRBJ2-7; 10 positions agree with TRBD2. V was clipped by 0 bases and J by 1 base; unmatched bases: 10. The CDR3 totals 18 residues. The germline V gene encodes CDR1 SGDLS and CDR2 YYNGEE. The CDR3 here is CASSVGPFSGGESYEQYF. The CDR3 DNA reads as TGTGCCAGCAGCGTAGGGCCCTTCAGCGGGGGGGAATCCTACGAGCAGTACTTC.

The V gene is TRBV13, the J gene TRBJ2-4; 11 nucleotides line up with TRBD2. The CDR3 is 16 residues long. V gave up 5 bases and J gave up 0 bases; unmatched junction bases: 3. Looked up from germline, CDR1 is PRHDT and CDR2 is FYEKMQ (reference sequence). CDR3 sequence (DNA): TGTGCCAGCAGCACGGGACTAGCGGTAGCCAAAAACATTCAGTACTTC. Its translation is CASSTGLAVAKNIQYF.

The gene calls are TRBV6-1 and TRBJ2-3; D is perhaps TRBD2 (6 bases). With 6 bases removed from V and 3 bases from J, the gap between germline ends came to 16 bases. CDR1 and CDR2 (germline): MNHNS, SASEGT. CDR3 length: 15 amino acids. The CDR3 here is CASRPPGVGTDTQYF. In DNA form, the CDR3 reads TGTGCCAGCAGGCCCCCGGGGGTTGGTACAGATACGCAGTATTTT.

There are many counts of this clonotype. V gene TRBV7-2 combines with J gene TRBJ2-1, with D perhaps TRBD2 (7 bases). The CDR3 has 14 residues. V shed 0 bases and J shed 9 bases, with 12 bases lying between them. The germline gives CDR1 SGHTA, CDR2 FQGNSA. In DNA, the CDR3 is TGTGCCAGCAGCTTAGCGTGGCGGGGGCTTGAGCAGTTCTTC. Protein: CASSLAWRGLEQFF.

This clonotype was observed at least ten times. CDR3 nucleotide sequence: TGCGCCAGCACCCGGAGTGCGGTTTGGGATGAGCAGTTCTTC. This sequence encodes CASTRSAVWDEQFF. The chain is built from TRBV4-1 and TRBJ2-1; D call uncertain. V was cut by 7 bases and J by 8 bases, with 18 bases left in between. The length of the CDR3 is 14 residues. In germline, CDR1 is MGHRA, CDR2 YSYEKL.

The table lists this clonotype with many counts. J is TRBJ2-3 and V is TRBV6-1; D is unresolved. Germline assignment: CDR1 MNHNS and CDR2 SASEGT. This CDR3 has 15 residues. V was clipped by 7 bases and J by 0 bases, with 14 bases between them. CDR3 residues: CASIRHITSTDTQYF. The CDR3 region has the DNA TGTGCCAGCATAAGACACATCACTAGCACAGATACGCAGTATTTT.

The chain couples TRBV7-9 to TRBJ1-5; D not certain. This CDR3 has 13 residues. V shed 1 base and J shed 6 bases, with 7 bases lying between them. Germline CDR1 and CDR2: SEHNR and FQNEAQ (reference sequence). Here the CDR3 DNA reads TGTGCCAGCAGCTTAGATTTTCTTCAGCCCCAGCATTTT. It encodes CASSLDFLQPQHF.

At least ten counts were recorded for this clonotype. CDR3 in DNA: TGCGCCAGCAGCTTGTTGGCGCCTTCCTACAATGAGCAGTTCTTC. Its protein is CASSLLAPSYNEQFF. This chain links TRBV5-1 with TRBJ2-1; no firm D call. Germline assignment: CDR1 SGHRS and CDR2 YFSETQ. This CDR3 has 15 residues. Trimming shortened V by 1 base and J by 1 base, and 9 bases separated the two germline ends.

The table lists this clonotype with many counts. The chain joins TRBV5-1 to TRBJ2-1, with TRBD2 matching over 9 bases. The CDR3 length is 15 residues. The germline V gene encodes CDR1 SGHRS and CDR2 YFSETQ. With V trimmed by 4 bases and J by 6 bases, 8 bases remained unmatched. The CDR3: CASSDLAGTINEQFF. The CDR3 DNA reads TGCGCCAGCAGCGATCTAGCGGGGACGATCAATGAGCAGTTCTTC.

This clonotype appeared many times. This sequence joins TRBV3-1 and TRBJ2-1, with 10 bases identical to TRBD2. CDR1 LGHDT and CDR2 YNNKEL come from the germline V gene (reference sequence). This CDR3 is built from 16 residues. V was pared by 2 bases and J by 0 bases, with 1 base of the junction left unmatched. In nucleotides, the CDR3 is TGTGCCAGCAGCCAAAAGCGGGAGGGCTCCTACAATGAGCAGTTCTTC. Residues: CASSQKREGSYNEQFF.